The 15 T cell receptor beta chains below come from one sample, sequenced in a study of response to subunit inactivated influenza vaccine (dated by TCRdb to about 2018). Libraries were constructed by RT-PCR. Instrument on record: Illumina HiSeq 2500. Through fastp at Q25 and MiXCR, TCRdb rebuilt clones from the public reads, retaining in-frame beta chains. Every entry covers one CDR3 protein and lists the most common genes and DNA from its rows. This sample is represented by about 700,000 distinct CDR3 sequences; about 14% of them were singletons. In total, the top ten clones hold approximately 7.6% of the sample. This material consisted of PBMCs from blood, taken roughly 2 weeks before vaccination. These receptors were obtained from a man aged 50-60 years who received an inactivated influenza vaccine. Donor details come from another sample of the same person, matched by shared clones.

CDR3 sequence (DNA): TGCGCCAGCAGCGCACTAGCGGGGGGAGTAGATACGCAGTATTTT. Translation gives CASSALAGGVDTQYF. The chain couples TRBV5-1 to TRBJ2-3, with 12 bases aligning to TRBD2. The J segment lost 5 bases and the V segment lost 4 bases, leaving 5 bases of the junction unmatched. Germline V gene sequence: CDR1 SGHRS, CDR2 YFSETQ. The CDR3 length is 15 residues.

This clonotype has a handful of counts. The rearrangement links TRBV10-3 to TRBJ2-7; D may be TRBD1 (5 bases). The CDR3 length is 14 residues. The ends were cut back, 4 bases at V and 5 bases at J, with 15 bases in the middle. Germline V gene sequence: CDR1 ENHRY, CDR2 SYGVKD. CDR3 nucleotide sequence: TGTGCCATCAGTGGGGTCCTAGGGGCGGACGAGCAGTACTTC. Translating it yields CAISGVLGADEQYF.

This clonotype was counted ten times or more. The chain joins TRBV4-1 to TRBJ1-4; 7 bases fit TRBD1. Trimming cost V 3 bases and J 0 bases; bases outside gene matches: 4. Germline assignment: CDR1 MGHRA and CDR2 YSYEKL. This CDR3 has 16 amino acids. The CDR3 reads CASSQGQRATNEKLFF. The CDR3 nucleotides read TGCGCCAGCAGCCAGGGACAGAGGGCAACTAATGAAAAACTGTTTTTT.

CDR3 DNA sequence: TGTGCCAGCAGCCAAGGGATGGGGCTATACTACGAGCAGTACTTC. Translating gives CASSQGMGLYYEQYF. The chain links TRBV27 to TRBJ2-7; possible D gene TRBD1, 5 bases. Per the germline V gene, CDR1 is MNHEY and CDR2 is SMNVEV (reference sequence). Trimming took off 6 bases at V and 3 bases at J, with 18 bases between the two ends. This CDR3 is built from 15 residues.

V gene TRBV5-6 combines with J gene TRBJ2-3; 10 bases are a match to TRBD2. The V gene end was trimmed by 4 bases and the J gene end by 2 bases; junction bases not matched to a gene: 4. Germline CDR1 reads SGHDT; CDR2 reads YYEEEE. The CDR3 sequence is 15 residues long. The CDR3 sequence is CASSRTSGFTDTQYF. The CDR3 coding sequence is TGTGCCAGCAGCCGGACTAGCGGCTTCACAGATACGCAGTATTTT.

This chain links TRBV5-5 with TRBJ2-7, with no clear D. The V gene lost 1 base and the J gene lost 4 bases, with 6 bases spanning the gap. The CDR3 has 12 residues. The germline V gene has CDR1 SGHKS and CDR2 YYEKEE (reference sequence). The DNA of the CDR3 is TGTGCCAGCAGCTTGTTAAATTACGAGCAGTACTTC. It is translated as CASSLLNYEQYF.

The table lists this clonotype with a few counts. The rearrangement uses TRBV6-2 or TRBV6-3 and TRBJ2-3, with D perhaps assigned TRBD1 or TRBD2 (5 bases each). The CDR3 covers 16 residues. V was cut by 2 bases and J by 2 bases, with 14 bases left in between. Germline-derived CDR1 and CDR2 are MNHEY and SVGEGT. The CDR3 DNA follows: TGTGCCAGCAGTTACGGGACCCCAAGCCACACAGATACGCAGTATTTT. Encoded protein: CASSYGTPSHTDTQYF.

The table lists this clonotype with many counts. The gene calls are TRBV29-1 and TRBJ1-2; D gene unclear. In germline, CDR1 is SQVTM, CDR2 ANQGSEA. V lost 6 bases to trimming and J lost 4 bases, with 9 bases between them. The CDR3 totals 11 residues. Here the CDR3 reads CSVGRAYGYTF. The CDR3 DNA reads TGCAGCGTAGGACGGGCCTATGGCTACACCTTC.

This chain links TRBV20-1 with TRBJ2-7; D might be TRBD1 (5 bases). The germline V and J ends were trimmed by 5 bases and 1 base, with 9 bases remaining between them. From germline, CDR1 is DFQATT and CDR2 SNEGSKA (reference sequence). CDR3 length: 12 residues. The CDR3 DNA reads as TGCAGTGCTCCGGACAATTCCTACGAGCAGTACTTC. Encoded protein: CSAPDNSYEQYF.

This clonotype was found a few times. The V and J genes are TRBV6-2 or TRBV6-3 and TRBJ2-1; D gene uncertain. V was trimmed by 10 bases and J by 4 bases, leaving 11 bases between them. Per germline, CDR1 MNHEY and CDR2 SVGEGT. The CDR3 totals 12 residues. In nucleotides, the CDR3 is TGTGCCACCCGCCCGGGTTACAATGAGCAGTTCTTC. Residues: CATRPGYNEQFF.

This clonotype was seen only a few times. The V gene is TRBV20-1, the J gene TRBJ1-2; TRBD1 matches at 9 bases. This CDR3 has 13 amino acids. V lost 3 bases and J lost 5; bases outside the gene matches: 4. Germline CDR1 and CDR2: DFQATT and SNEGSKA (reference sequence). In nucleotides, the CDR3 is TGCAGTGCTAGTCGGGACAGGGTTTATGGCTACACCTTC. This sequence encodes CSASRDRVYGYTF.

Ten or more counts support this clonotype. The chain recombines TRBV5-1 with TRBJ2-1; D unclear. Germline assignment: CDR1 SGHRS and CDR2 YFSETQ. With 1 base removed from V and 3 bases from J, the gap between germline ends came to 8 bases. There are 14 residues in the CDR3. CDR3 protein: CASSLRQVYNEQFF. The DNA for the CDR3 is TGCGCCAGCAGCTTGAGGCAGGTCTACAATGAGCAGTTCTTC.

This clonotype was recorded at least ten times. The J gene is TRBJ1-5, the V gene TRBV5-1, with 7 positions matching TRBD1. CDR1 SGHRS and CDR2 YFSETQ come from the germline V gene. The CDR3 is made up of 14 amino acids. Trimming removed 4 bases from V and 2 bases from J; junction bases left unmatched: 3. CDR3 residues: CASSIDRGNQPQHF. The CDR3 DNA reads TGCGCCAGCAGCATAGACAGGGGCAATCAGCCCCAGCATTTT.

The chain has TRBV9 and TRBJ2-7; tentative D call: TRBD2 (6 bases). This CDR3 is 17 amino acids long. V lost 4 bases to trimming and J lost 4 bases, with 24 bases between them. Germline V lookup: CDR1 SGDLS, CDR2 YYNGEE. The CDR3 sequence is CASSIYTGTWRSYEQYF. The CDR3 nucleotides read TGTGCCAGCAGCATCTACACTGGGACTTGGAGAAGTTACGAGCAGTACTTC.

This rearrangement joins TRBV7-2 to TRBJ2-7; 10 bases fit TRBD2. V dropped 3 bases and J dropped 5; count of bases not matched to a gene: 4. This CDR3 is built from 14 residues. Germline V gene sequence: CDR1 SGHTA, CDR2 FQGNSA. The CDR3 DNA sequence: TGTGCCAGCAGCTTTCTAGCGGGGGCTGACGAGCAGTACTTC. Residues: CASSFLAGADEQYF.